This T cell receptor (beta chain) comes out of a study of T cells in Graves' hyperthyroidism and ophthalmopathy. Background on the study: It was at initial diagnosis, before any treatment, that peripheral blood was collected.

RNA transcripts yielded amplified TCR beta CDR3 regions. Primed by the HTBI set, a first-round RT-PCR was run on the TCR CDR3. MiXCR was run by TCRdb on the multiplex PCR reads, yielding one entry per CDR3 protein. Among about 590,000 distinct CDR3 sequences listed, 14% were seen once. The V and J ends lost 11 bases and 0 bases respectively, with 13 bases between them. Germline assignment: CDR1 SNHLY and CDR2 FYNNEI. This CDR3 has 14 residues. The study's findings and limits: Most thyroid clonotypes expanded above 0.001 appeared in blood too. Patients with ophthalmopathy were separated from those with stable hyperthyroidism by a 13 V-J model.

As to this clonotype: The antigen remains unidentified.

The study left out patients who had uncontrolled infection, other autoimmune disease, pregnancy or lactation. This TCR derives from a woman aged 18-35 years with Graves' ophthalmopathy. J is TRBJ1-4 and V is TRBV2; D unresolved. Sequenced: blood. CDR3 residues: CAGQKVTTNEKLFF. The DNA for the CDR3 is TGTGCCGGCCAGAAGGTTACAACTAATGAAAAACTGTTTTTT.